This T cell receptor beta chain was sequenced for a study of blood T cells in healthy people across ages. Losses at the gene ends were 1 base for V and 3 bases for J; bases not matched to a gene: 7. The CDR3 length is 16 residues. The V gene's germline CDR1 is LNHNV and CDR2 YYDKDF (reference sequence). A sample-barcoded 5' primer and a J-beta primer mix were used in a second PCR of about 7 to 12 cycles. From the 5' RACE reads, TCRdb called clonotypes with MiXCR, one entry per CDR3 protein. The data contain approximately 770,000 distinct CDR3 sequences, roughly 64% of them singletons. Each donor's blood draw was 8.5 to 10 milliliters of peripheral blood.

Input material: blood. This sequence joins TRBV15 and TRBJ2-5; 8 bases agree with TRBD2. This receptor was taken from a young man in good health. The CDR3 DNA is TGTGCCACCAGCAGAGTTAAGCGGGGGATGGAAGAGACCCAGTACTTC. This codes for CATSRVKRGMEETQYF.